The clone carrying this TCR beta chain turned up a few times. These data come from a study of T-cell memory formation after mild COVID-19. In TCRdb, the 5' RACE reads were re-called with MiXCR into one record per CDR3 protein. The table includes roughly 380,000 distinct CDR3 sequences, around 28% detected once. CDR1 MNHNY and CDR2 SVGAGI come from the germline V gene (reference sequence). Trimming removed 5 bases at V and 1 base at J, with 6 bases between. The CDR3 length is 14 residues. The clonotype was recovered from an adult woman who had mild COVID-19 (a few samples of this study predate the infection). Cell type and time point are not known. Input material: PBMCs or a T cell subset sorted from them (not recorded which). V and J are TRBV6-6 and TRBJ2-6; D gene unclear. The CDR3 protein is CASSITSGANVLTF. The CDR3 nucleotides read TGTGCCAGCAGTATAACTTCTGGGGCCAACGTCCTGACTTTC.